The entry below describes one TCR beta chain. Its antigen is not identified. V gave up 5 bases and J gave up 1 base; unmatched junction bases: 13. This CDR3 region has 17 residues. Germline V gene sequence: CDR1 SEHNR, CDR2 FQNEAQ (reference sequence). This sample was taken from a study of T-cell reconstitution after alpha-beta-depleted transplantation in children. Study conclusions and caveats: Once a year had passed after transplant, T-cell counts and diversity came mostly from newly produced T cells.

TCRbeta library construction was performed incorporating unique molecular identifiers. TCRdb independently ran MiXCR on the PCR reads; one entry per CDR3 protein. Among 700,000 to 950,000 distinct CDR3 sequences listed, roughly 15% were seen once. J is TRBJ2-5 and V is TRBV7-9, with 7 bases aligning to TRBD2. The sequence came from a male patient between 10 and 17 years old who had a stem cell transplant for acute lymphoblastic leukemia, so the T cells may come from the graft donor. The specimen was PBMCs, mostly from graft donor cells, collected 360 days after TCRalphabeta/CD19-depleted stem cell transplant. The CDR3 loop reads CASSLLPGRVFQETQYF. In nucleotides, the CDR3 is TGTGCCAGCAGCCTCCTACCAGGGAGGGTGTTCCAAGAGACCCAGTACTTC.